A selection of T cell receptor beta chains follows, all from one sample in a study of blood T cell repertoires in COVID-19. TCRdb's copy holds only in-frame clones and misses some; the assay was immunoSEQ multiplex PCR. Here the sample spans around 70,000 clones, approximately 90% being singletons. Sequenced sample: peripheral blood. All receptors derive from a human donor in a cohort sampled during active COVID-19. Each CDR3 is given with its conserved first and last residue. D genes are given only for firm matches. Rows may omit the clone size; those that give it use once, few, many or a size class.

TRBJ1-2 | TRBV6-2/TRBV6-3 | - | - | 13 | CASSTTVPYGYTF | TGTGCCAGCAGCACCACGGTTCCCTATGGCTACACCTTC
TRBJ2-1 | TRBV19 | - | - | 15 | CASSLLASSYNEQFF | TGTGCCAGTAGTTTGCTAGCTTCCTCCTACAATGAGCAGTTCTTC
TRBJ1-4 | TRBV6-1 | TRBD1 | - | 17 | CASSEGDRGLSNEKLFF | TGTGCCAGCAGTGAAGGGGACAGGGGGCTTTCTAATGAAAAACTGTTTTTT
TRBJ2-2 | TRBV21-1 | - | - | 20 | CARTNEASGSVVGNTGELFF | TGTGCCAGGACAAATGAGGCTAGCGGGAGCGTCGTCGGGAACACCGGGGAGCTGTTTTTT
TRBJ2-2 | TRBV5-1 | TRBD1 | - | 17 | CASSLAGGQGATGELFF | TGCGCCAGCAGCTTGGCCGGGGGACAGGGGGCCACCGGGGAGCTGTTTTTT
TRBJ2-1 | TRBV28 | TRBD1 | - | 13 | CASRPDRVNEQFF | TGTGCCAGCAGGCCGGACAGGGTTAATGAGCAGTTCTTC
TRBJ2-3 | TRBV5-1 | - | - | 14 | CASSGGASEGPGDF | TGCGCCAGCAGCGGCGGGGCTAGCGAGGGCCCGGGGGATTTT
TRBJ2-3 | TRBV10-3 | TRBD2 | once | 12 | CAISGGGDTQYF | TGTGCCATCAGTGGGGGGGGAGATACGCAGTATTTT
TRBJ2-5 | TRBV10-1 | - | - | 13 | CASSLTGRETQYF | TGCGCCAGCAGTCTCACGGGGAGAGAGACCCAGTACTTC
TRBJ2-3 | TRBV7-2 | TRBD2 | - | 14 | CASSTSGIADTQYF | TGTGCCAGCAGCACTAGCGGGATCGCAGATACGCAGTATTTT
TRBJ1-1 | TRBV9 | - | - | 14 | CASRPLREGSEAFF | TGTGCCAGCCGCCCCTTGCGGGAAGGATCTGAAGCTTTCTTT
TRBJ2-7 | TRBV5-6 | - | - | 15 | CASSLDARGPYEQYF | TGTGCCAGCAGCTTGGACGCCAGGGGACCCTACGAGCAGTACTTC
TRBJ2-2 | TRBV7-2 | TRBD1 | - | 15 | CASSMDRARTGELFF | TGTGCCAGCAGTATGGACAGGGCACGCACCGGGGAGCTGTTTTTT
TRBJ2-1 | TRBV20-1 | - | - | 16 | CSASPWAFGNNNEQFF | TGCAGTGCTAGTCCCTGGGCCTTCGGTAACAACAATGAGCAGTTCTTC
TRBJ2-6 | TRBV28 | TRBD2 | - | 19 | CASRLAGALLVSGANVLTF | TGTGCCAGCAGACTAGCGGGTGCCCTCCTAGTCTCTGGGGCCAACGTCCTGACTTTC
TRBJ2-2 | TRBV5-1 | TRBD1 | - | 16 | CASRPETGVNTGELFF | TGCGCCAGCCGGCCCGAGACAGGGGTGAACACCGGGGAGCTGTTTTTT
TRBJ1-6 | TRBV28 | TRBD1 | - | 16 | CASSYSSTGTNSPLHF | TGTGCCAGCAGTTACTCCTCGACAGGGACTAATTCACCCCTCCACTTT
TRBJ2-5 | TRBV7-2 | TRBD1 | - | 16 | CASSFASGTGRETQYF | TGTGCCAGCAGCTTCGCGTCCGGGACAGGGCGTGAGACCCAGTACTTC
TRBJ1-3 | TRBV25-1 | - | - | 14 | CASSSQGGRNTIYF | TGTGCCAGCAGCTCCCAGGGTGGGAGAAACACCATATATTTT
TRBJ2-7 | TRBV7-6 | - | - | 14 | CASSPTGYPYEQYF | TGTGCCAGCAGCCCCACGGGGTACCCCTACGAGCAGTACTTC
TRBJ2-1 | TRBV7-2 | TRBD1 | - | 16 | CASSLTGTGVYNEQFF | TGTGCCAGCAGCTTAACCGGGACAGGGGTCTACAATGAGCAGTTCTTC
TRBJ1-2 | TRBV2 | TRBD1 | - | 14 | CASSGDRGPYGYTF | TGTGCCAGCAGCGGGGACAGGGGTCCCTATGGCTACACCTTC
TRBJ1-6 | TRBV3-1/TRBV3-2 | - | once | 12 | CASSLGQSPLHF | TGTGCCAGCAGCCTCGGACAGTCACCCCTCCACTTT
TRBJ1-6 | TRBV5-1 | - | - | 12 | CAGKGGVSPLHF | TGCGCCGGCAAGGGAGGGGTTTCACCCCTCCACTTT
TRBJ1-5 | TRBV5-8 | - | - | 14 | CASSSSRLGQPQHF | TGTGCCAGCAGCTCTTCCCGCCTGGGCCAGCCCCAGCATTTT
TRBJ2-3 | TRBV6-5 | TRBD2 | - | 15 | CATVSPGLRTDTQYF | TGTGCCACCGTATCTCCGGGACTACGCACAGATACGCAGTATTTT
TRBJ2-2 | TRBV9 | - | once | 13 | CASSELRRGELFF | TGTGCCAGCAGCGAGTTGAGGAGGGGGGAGCTGTTTTTT
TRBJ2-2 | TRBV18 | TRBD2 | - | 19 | CASSPRLTESGGYTGELFF | TGTGCCAGCTCACCACGGCTCACCGAAAGCGGGGGGTACACCGGGGAGCTGTTTTTT
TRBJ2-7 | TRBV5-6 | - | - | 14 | CASSFRRVSYQQYF | TGTGCCAGCAGCTTTCGCAGGGTATCTTACCAGCAGTACTTC
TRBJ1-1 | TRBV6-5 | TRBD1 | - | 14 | CASRGQGVNTEAFF | TGTGCCAGCAGGGGGCAGGGGGTGAACACTGAAGCTTTCTTT
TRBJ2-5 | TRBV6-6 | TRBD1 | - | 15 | CASSTDRGFQETQYF | TGTGCCAGCAGTACGGACAGGGGGTTCCAAGAGACCCAGTACTTC
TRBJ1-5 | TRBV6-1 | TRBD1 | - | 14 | CASSDRGQGEPQHF | TGTGCCAGCAGTGACCGGGGACAGGGCGAGCCCCAGCATTTT
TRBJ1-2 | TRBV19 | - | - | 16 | CASTPGGGRGFYGYTF | TGTGCCAGTACCCCGGGGGGGGGTCGGGGGTTCTATGGCTACACCTTC
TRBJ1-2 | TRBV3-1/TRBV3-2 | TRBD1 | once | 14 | CASSPRTGRYGYTF | TGTGCCAGCAGCCCGCGGACAGGGCGGTATGGCTACACCTTC
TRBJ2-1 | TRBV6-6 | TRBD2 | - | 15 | CASSLAGSSYNEQFF | TGTGCCAGCAGTTTAGCGGGCAGCTCCTACAATGAGCAGTTCTTC
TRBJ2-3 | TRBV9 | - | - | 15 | CASSVRDTNTDTQYF | TGTGCCAGCAGCGTCCGGGATACCAACACAGATACGCAGTATTTT
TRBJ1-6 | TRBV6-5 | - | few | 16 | CASSSLSGRLNSPLHF | TGTGCCAGCAGTTCTTTGTCTGGGAGGTTAAATTCACCCCTCCACTTT
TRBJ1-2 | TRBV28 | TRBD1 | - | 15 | CASSRYRGGPNGYTF | TGTGCCAGCAGTAGATACAGGGGAGGCCCTAATGGCTACACCTTC
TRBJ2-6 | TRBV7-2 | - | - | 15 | CASSFQNSGANVLTF | TGTGCCAGCAGCTTCCAAAACTCTGGGGCCAACGTCCTGACTTTC